The clone carrying this T cell receptor (beta chain) was recorded only once. Its target is not known. The junction does not match germline at one end; this may be a read error. The same CDR3 is also encoded by other DNA sequences in this sample. In germline, CDR1 is SGHTA, CDR2 FQGNSA. The CDR3 is 14 amino acids. Generated by immunoSEQ multiplex PCR, the TCRdb table keeps only in-frame clones and is missing some. The sample has 2 million to 3 million clones; 93% are singletons. This specimen belongs to a study of shared clonotypes between healthy human individuals. Study information: Ranging from 18 to 49 in age, donors were a couple of women and three men. Study results and limitations: Among the subsets, naive ones generally showed larger estimated richness than memory ones. The study found lower generation probabilities in non-shared clonotypes than in those shared by all four donors.

Researchers partitioned CD4+ cells into CD45RA+ naive and CD45RA-negative memory subsets. The receptor was isolated from a man aged 18 to 35 in good health. Some clones in this sample may be carry-over from other donors' samples. V and J are TRBV7-2 and TRBJ2-5, with D possibly TRBD1 on 5 matching bases. Specimen: naive CD4+ T cells from PBMCs. Specified subset: CD45RA+ positively selected. The CDR3 DNA sequence: TGCGCCAGCAGTTCAACAGGTATCCAGGAGACCCAGTACTTC. This gives the protein CASSSTGIQETQYF.